This T cell receptor (beta chain) was retrieved from a study of T cells after yellow fever vaccination. The authors made TCR cDNA by 5'RACE template switching, adding a universal primer site and UMIs. TCRdb reprocessed the 5' RACE reads via MiXCR and lists one record per CDR3 protein. Of approximately 550,000 distinct CDR3 sequences detected, about 13% appear once; the ten largest clones hold over 13%. Germline CDR1 and CDR2: DFQATT and SNEGSKA (reference sequence). The CDR3 has 14 amino acids. The V gene lost 4 bases and the J gene lost 3 bases, with 13 bases spanning the gap. Sequenced material: PBMCs, taken on the day of the yellow fever booster vaccination. The TCR comes from a man between 25 and 39 years old who received the YFV17D yellow fever vaccine. The chain links TRBV20-1 to TRBJ2-1, with a tentative D call TRBD2 (6 bases). The CDR3 spells CSAISGADYNEQFF. CDR3 coding DNA: TGCAGTGCTATTAGCGGAGCCGACTACAATGAGCAGTTCTTC.